What follows are 18 T cell receptor beta chains derived from one specimen sequenced in a study of blood T cell repertoires in COVID-19. Clones were read by immunoSEQ multiplex PCR, and TCRdb kept only the in-frame ones, dropping some. The sample comprises roughly 57,000 clones, 73% of which are singletons, and around 14% rests with the top ten. The sample was peripheral blood. These receptors were collected from a woman aged 65 to 85 with acute or convalescent COVID-19.

The J gene is TRBJ2-5, the V gene TRBV19, with unresolved D. CDR3 length: 14 amino acids. Germline CDR1 LNHDA, CDR2 SQIVND (reference sequence). The ends were cut back, 5 bases at V and 7 bases at J, with 17 bases in the middle. CDR3 region: CASSADTPPGTQYF. CDR3 bases: TGTGCCAGTAGTGCCGACACCCCCCCTGGGACCCAGTACTTC.

The chain links TRBV14 to TRBJ1-1; D is possibly TRBD1 (6 bases). V was trimmed by 1 base and J by 1 base, leaving 13 bases between them. CDR1 and CDR2 (germline): SGHDN, FVKESK. CDR3 length: 16 amino acids. Here the CDR3 DNA reads TGTGCCAGCAGCCAAGGATACAGCAGGGGGAACACTGAAGCTTTCTTT. Residues: CASSQGYSRGNTEAFF.

This chain uses TRBV5-4 with TRBJ2-4, with D perhaps TRBD1 (5 bases). Germline assignment: CDR1 SGHNT and CDR2 YYREEE (reference sequence). Trimming removed 1 base at V and 8 bases at J, with 10 bases between. The CDR3 extends over 13 amino acids. The CDR3 loop reads CASSLQGRDIQYF. Here the CDR3 DNA reads TGTGCCAGCAGCTTGCAGGGCCGGGACATTCAGTACTTC.

The rearrangement uses TRBV29-1 and TRBJ1-2; the match to TRBD1 covers 8 bases. The CDR3 runs to 12 residues. The V segment lost 6 bases and the J segment 7 bases; nucleotides outside the gene matches: 7. Germline values: CDR1 SQVTM, CDR2 ANQGSEA. The CDR3: CSVLSDRGGYTF. The CDR3, as DNA: TGCAGCGTCCTCTCCGACAGGGGTGGCTACACCTTC.

The rearrangement links TRBV3-1 (or the pseudogene TRBV3-2) to TRBJ1-6; 8 nucleotides align to TRBD1. Germline trimming cut 2 bases from V and 0 bases from J; bases unmatched to any gene: 3. The CDR3 has 17 residues. Germline V gene lookup returns CDR1 LGHDT and CDR2 YNNKEL (reference sequence). CDR3: CASSQQGAGSYNSPLHF. DNA of the CDR3: TGTGCCAGCAGCCAACAGGGGGCAGGCTCCTATAATTCACCCCTCCACTTT.

The CDR3 DNA sequence: TGTGCCAGCAGACCCAGGGGGCCGAACACTGAAGCTTTCTTT. The encoded protein is CASRPRGPNTEAFF. The chain employs TRBV27 and TRBJ1-1; 8 bases align to TRBD1. The CDR3 covers 14 residues. J gave up 1 base and V 6 bases, and 4 bases lay outside the gene matches. Germline CDR1 is MNHEY and CDR2 is SMNVEV (reference sequence).

The chain carries TRBV29-1 and TRBJ2-3; 7 bases fit TRBD2. Germline-derived CDR1 and CDR2 are SQVTM and ANQGSEA. This CDR3 region has 13 residues. Losses at the gene ends were 2 bases for V and 6 bases for J; bases not matched to a gene: 5. CDR3 sequence: CSVEPWGGDTQYF. CDR3 DNA: TGCAGCGTTGAACCCTGGGGAGGGGATACGCAGTATTTT.

This clone was recorded at least ten times. The genes are TRBV5-6 and TRBJ1-2; 11 bases map to TRBD1. Trimming took 3 bases from V and 6 from J; bases not matched to a gene: 4. The germline gives CDR1 SGHDT, CDR2 YYEEEE. The CDR3 is 14 residues long. The CDR3: CASSSGTGGNGYTF. Written as DNA, the CDR3 is TGTGCCAGCAGCTCCGGGACAGGGGGTAATGGCTACACCTTC.

CDR3 sequence reads: CASSFPRGGGTDTQYF. The CDR3 nucleotides are TGTGCCAGCAGTTTCCCACGGGGGGGCGGCACAGATACGCAGTATTTT. V is TRBV7-9 and J is TRBJ2-3; 8 nucleotides agree with TRBD2. Germline V gives CDR1 SEHNR, CDR2 FQNEAQ (reference sequence). With 6 bases clipped from V and 1 base from J, the junction kept 9 bases outside the gene matches. The CDR3 extends over 16 amino acids.

The rearrangement uses TRBV30 and TRBJ2-3; tentative D call: TRBD2 (5 bases). CDR3 length equals 12 residues. CDR1 and CDR2 from the germline V gene are GTSNPN and SVGIG (reference sequence). V was trimmed by 2 bases and J by 8 bases, leaving 11 bases between them. The chain's CDR3 is CAWSSRGGTQYF. The CDR3 DNA reads TGTGCCTGGAGTTCTCGGGGTGGTACGCAGTATTTT.

V gene TRBV18 combines with J gene TRBJ2-6, with TRBD1 matching 7 bases. The CDR3 extends over 15 amino acids. The germline gives CDR1 KGHSH, CDR2 LQKENI. V trimming: 6 bases; J trimming: 1 base; junction bases outside the gene matches: 3. In nucleotides, the CDR3 is TGTGCCAGCTCGGCAGGGGGTTCTGGGGCCAACGTCCTGACTTTC. It yields the protein CASSAGGSGANVLTF.

The chain is built from TRBV6-5 and TRBJ1-2, with D possibly being TRBD1 (5 bases). Germline V gene data show CDR1 as MNHEY and CDR2 as SVGAGI. Trimming removed 4 bases from V and 5 bases from J, with 14 bases in between. The CDR3 is made up of 14 amino acids. In nucleotides, the CDR3 is TGTGCCAGCAGTTCCAAGACAGTCAAATATGGCTACACCTTC. This codes for CASSSKTVKYGYTF.

The chain has TRBV11-3 and TRBJ1-1; a weak D match, TRBD1 (5 bases). CDR3 size: 14 residues. CDR1 is SGHNT, CDR2 YENEEA, per germline. The ends were cut back, 0 bases at V and 1 base at J, with 6 bases in the middle. The CDR3 reads CASSLDGGNTEAFF. CDR3 DNA sequence: TGTGCCAGCAGCTTAGACGGGGGGAACACTGAAGCTTTCTTT.

This clone was recorded many times. The V call is TRBV3-1 (or the pseudogene TRBV3-2), the J call TRBJ2-7, with TRBD1 as a possible D gene (5 bases). Trimming stripped 0 bases from V and 0 bases from J, with 6 bases between. This CDR3 is 14 amino acids long. From germline, CDR1 is LGHDT and CDR2 YNNKEL (reference sequence). As DNA, the CDR3 is TGTGCCAGCAGCCAAGACAGGGTCTCCTACGAGCAGTACGTC. Translating it yields CASSQDRVSYEQYV.

The chain carries TRBV4-1 and TRBJ2-2; TRBD2 agrees at 12 bases. J was trimmed by 4 bases and V by 1 base; bases with no gene match: 7. CDR3 length: 18 residues. In germline, CDR1 is MGHRA, CDR2 YSYEKL. The CDR3 nucleotides read TGCGCCAGCAGCCAAGTCGATATGGGACTAGCGGGCACCGGGGAGCTGTTTTTT. Protein product: CASSQVDMGLAGTGELFF.

This clone was seen a single time. The V call is TRBV7-3, the J call TRBJ2-3; D unclear. V lost 2 bases and J lost 6, with 3 bases in between. Germline loops: CDR1 SGHTA, CDR2 FQGTGA. This CDR3 has 11 amino acids. The CDR3 DNA sequence: TGTGCCAGCAGCTTAGCGGATACGCAGTATTTT. This sequence encodes CASSLADTQYF.

This chain links TRBV24-1 with TRBJ2-1; 11 bases are shared with TRBD2. Looked up from germline, CDR1 is KGHDR and CDR2 is SFDVKD. This CDR3 is 17 amino acids long. Trimming at V came to 2 bases and at J to 7 bases, leaving 9 bases not matched to a gene. The CDR3 DNA follows: TGTGCCACCAGTGATTGGGGTCTAGCGGGGGGTAGAAATGAGCAGTTCTTC. This codes for CATSDWGLAGGRNEQFF.

The rearrangement joins TRBV11-2 to TRBJ1-2; D is unresolved. This CDR3 has 15 amino acids. V was trimmed by 5 bases and J by 3 bases, leaving 16 bases between them. Germline V gives CDR1 SGHAT, CDR2 FQNNGV. In nucleotides, the CDR3 is TGTGCCAGCAGCAGCCGGGAGAGGGAGTACTATGGCTACACCTTC. Amino acids: CASSSREREYYGYTF.